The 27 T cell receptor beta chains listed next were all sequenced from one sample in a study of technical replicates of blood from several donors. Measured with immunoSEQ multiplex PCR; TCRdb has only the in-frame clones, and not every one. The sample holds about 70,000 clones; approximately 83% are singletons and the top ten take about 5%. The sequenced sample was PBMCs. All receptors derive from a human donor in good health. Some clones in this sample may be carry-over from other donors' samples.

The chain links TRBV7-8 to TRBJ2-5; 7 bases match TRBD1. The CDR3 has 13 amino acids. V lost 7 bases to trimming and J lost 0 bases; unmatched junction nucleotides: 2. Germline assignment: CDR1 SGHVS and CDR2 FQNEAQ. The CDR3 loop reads CASIQGNQETQYF. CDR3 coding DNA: TGTGCCAGCATACAGGGGAACCAAGAGACCCAGTACTTC.

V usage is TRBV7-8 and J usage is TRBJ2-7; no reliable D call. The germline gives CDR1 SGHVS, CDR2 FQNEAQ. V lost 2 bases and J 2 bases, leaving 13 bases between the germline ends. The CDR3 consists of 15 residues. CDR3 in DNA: TGTGCCAGCAGCTTATTCATGGCCAAAACCTACGAGCAGTACTTC. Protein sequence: CASSLFMAKTYEQYF.

CDR3 loop: CASSVYRTNYGYTF. The CDR3 nucleotides are TGTGCCAGCAGTGTGTACAGGACGAACTATGGCTACACCTTC. This chain uses TRBV6-1 with TRBJ1-2; D perhaps matches TRBD1 (5 bases). Between the trimmed V and J ends, which lost 4 bases and 2 bases, there was a span of 11 bases. This CDR3 comprises 14 residues. The germline gives CDR1 MNHNS, CDR2 SASEGT.

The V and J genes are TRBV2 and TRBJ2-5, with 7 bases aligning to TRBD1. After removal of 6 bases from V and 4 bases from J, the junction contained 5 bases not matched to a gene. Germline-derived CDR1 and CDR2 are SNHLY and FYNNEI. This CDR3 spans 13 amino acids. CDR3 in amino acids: CASRKGGGETQYF. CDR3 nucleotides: TGTGCCAGCAGAAAAGGGGGCGGAGAGACCCAGTACTTC.

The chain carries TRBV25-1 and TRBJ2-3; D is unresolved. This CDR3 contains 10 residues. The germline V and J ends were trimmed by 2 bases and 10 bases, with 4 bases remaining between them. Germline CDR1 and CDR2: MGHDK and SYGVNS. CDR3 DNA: TGTGCCAGCAGTGAAATAGCGCAGTATTTT. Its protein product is CASSEIAQYF.

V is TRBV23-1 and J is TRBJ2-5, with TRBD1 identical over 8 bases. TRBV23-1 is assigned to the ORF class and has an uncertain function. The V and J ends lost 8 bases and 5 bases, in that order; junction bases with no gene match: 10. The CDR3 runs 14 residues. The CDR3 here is CASPTDRGGETQYF. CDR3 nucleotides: TGCGCCAGCCCTACCGACAGGGGCGGGGAGACCCAGTACTTC.

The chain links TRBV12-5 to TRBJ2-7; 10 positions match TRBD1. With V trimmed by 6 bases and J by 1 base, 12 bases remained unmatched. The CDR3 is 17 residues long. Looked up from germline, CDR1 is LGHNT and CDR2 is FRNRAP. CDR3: CASGQGGWTGGSYEQYF. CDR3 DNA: TGTGCTAGTGGCCAAGGGGGTTGGACAGGGGGGTCCTACGAGCAGTACTTC.

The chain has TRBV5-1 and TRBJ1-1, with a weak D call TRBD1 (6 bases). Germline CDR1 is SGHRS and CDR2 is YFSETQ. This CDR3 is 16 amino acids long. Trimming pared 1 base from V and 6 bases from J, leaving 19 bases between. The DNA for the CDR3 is TGCGCCAGCAGCTTGAGAGTCAGGGGCGCTGACTCTGAAGCTTTCTTT. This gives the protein CASSLRVRGADSEAFF. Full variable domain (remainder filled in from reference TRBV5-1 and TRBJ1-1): KAGVTQTPRYLIKTRGQQVTLSCSPISGHRSVSWYQQTPGQGLQFLFEYFSETQRNKGNFPGRFSGRQFSNSRSEMNVSTLELGDSALYLCASSLRVRGADSEAFFGQGTRLTVV.

CDR3 in DNA: TGTGCCAGCAGTACCGGGACAGGGCCCACCGGGGAGCTGTTTTTT. This sequence encodes CASSTGTGPTGELFF. The rearrangement uses TRBV6-5 and TRBJ2-2; 9 bases match TRBD1. The CDR3 consists of 15 residues. J was trimmed by 4 bases and V by 5 bases; bases with no gene match: 5. The germline CDR1 and CDR2 sequences are MNHEY and SVGAGI.

This CDR3 is CATIGRLAETYEQYF. DNA for the CDR3: TGTGCCACCATAGGCCGACTAGCGGAAACCTACGAGCAGTACTTC. This rearrangement joins TRBV10-3 to TRBJ2-7; 9 bases are a match to TRBD2. V gave up 10 bases and J gave up 2 bases; unmatched junction bases: 12. Germline-derived CDR1 and CDR2 are ENHRY and SYGVKD. The CDR3 is 15 residues long.

The CDR3 spells CASSLVLAGAVNEQFF. In DNA form, the CDR3 reads TGTGCCAGCAGCTTAGTGCTAGCGGGAGCTGTAAATGAGCAGTTCTTC. The rearrangement uses TRBV7-8 and TRBJ2-1, with 10 bases that match TRBD2. V trimming: 1 base; J trimming: 7 bases; junction bases outside the gene matches: 7. The CDR3 loop spans 16 amino acids. The germline V gene encodes CDR1 SGHVS and CDR2 FQNEAQ.

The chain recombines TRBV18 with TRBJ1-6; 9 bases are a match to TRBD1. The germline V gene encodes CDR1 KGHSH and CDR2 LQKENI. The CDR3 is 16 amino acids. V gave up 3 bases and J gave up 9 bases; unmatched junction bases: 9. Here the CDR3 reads CASSPQPGQGVSPLHF. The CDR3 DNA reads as TGTGCCAGCTCACCTCAACCGGGACAGGGAGTTTCACCCCTCCACTTT.

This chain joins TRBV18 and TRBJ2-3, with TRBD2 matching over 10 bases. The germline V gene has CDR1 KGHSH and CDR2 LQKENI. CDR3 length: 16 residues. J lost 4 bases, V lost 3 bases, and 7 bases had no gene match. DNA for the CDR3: TGTGCCAGCTCACCGGTGCCTAGCGGGAGATCAGATACGCAGTATTTT. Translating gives CASSPVPSGRSDTQYF. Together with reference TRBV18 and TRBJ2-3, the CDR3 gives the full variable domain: NAGVMQNPRHLVRRRGQEARLRCSPMKGHSHVYWYRQLPEEGLKFMVYLQKENIIDESGMPKERFSAEFPKEGPSILRIQQVVRGDSAAYFCASSPVPSGRSDTQYFGPGTRLTVL.

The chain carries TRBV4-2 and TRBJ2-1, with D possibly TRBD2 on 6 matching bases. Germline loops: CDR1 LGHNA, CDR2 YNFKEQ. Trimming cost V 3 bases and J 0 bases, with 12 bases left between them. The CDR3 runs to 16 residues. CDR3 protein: CASSHTSPGSYNEQFF. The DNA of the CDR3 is TGTGCCAGCAGCCACACTAGCCCAGGCTCCTACAATGAGCAGTTCTTC.

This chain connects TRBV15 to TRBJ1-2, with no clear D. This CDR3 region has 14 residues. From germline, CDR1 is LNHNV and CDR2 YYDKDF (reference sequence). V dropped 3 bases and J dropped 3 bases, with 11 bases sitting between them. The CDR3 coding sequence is TGTGCCACCAGCAGGGATAGCCGAGACTATGGCTACACCTTC. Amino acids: CATSRDSRDYGYTF.

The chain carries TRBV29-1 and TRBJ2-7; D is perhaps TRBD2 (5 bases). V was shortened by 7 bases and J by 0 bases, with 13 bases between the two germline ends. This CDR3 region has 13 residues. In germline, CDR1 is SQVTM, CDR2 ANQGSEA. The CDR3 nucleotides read TGCAGCGGGCGGACGGCGGGCTCCTACGAGCAGTACTTC. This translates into CSGRTAGSYEQYF.

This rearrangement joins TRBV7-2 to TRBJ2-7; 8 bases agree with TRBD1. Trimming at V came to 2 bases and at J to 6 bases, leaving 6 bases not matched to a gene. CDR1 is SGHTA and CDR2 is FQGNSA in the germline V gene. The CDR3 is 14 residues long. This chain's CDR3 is CASSLRTGPREQYF. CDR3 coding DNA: TGTGCCAGCAGCTTAAGGACAGGGCCTCGCGAGCAGTACTTC.

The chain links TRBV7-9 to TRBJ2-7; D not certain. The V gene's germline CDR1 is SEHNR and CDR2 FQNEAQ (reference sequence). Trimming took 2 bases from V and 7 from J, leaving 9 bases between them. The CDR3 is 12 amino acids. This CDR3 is CASSLWQWEQYF. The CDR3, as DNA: TGTGCCAGCAGCTTATGGCAGTGGGAGCAGTACTTC.

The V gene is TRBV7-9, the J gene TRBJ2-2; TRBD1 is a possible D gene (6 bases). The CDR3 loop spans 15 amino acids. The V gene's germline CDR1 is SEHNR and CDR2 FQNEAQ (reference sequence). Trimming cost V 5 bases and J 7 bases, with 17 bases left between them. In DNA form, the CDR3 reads TGTGCCAGCAGCCCCGTGCAGGGGCAAGGCGGGGAGCTGTTTTTT. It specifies CASSPVQGQGGELFF. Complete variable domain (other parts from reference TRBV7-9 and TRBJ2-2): DTGVSQNPRHKITKRGQNVTFRCDPISEHNRLYWYRQTLGQGPEFLTYFQNEAQLEKSRLLSDRFSAERPKGSFSTLEIQRTEQGDSAMYLCASSPVQGQGGELFFGEGSRLTVL.

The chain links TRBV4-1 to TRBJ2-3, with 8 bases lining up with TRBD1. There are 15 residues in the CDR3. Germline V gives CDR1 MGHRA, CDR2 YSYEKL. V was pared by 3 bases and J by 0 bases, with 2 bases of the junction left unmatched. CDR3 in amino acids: CASSQTGASTDTQYF. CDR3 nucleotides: TGCGCCAGCAGCCAGACAGGGGCGAGCACAGATACGCAGTATTTT.

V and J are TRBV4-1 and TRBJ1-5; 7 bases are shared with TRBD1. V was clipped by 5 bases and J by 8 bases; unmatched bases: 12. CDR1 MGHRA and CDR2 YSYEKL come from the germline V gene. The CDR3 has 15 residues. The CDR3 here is CASSEAGTVPEPQHF. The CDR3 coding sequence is TGCGCCAGCAGCGAAGCCGGGACAGTCCCGGAGCCCCAGCATTTT.

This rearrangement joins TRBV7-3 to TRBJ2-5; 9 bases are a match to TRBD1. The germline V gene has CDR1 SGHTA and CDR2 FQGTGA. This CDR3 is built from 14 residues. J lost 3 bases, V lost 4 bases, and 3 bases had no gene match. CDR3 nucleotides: TGTGCCAGCAGCTCGACAGGGGGAGAAGAGACCCAGTACTTC. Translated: CASSSTGGEETQYF.

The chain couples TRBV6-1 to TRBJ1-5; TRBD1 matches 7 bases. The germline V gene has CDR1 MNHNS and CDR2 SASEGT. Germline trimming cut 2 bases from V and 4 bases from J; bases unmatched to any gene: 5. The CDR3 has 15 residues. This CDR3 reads CASSEWTGTNQPQHF. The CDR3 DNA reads TGTGCCAGCAGTGAATGGACAGGTACGAATCAGCCCCAGCATTTT.

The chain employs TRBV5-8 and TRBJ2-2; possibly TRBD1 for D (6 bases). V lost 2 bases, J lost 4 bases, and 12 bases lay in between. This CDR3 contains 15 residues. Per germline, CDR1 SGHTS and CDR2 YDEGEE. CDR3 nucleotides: TGTGCCAGCAGCTTAACGGGACACTTCACCGGGGAGCTGTTTTTT. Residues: CASSLTGHFTGELFF.

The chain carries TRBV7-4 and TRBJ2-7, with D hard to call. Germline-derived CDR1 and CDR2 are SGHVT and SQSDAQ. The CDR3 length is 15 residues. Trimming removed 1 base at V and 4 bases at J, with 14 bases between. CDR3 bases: TGTGCCAGCAGCTTAGTAGTTGCCTCAGGATACGAGCAGTACTTC. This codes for CASSLVVASGYEQYF. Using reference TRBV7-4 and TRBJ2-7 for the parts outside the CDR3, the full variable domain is GAGVSQSPRYKVAKRGRDVALRCDSISGHVTLYWYRQTLGQGSEVLTYSQSDAQRDKSGRPSGRFSAERPERSVSTLKIQRTEQGDSAVYLCASSLVVASGYEQYFGPGTRLTVT.

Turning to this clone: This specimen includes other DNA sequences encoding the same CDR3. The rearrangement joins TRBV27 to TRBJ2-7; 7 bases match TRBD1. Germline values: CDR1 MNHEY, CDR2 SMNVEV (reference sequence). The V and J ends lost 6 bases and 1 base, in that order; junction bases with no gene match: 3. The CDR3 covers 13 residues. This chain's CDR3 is CASSLQGSYEQYF. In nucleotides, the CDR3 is TGTGCCAGCAGCTTACAGGGGTCCTACGAGCAGTACTTC.

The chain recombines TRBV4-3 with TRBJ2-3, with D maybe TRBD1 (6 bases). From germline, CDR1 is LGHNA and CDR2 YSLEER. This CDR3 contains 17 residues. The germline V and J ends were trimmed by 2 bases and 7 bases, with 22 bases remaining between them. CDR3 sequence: CASSQSVVGARENTQYF. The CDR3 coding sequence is TGCGCCAGCAGCCAAAGTGTGGTGGGGGCCAGGGAGAATACGCAGTATTTT.